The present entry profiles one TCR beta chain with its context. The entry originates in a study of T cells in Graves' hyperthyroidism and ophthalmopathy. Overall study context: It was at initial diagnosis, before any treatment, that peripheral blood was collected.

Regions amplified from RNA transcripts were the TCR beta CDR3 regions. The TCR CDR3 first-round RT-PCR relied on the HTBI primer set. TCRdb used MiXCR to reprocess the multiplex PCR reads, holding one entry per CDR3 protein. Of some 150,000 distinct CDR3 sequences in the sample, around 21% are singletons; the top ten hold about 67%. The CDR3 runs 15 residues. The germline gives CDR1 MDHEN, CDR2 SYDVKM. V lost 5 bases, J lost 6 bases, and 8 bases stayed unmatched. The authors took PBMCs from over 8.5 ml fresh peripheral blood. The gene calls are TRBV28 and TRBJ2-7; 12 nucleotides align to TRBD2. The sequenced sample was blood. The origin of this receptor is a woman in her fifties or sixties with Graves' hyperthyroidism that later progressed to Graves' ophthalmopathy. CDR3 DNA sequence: TGTGCCAGCAGTAGAAGTCGACTAGCGGGAGTCGAGCAGTACTTC. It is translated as CASSRSRLAGVEQYF.